A selection of T cell receptor beta chains follows, all from one sample in a study of OX40 agonist ivuxolimab in advanced cancers. Profiled with immunoSEQ multiplex PCR; TCRdb holds only in-frame clones, not every one. This table has more than 45,000 clones, around 88% appearing once. The sample here was CD4+ or CD8+ T cells sorted from blood, taken in a trial of the OX40 agonist ivuxolimab. These receptors all stem from an adult with an advanced solid tumor such as melanoma, head and neck, liver or kidney cancer. Each CDR3 is given with its conserved first and last residue. Fields, in order: clone size, V gene, D gene, J gene, CDR3 protein, CDR3 DNA. D genes are given only for firm matches. Clone size, where shown, is once, few, many, or a class for clones that have expanded.

.,TRBV7-6,TRBD1,TRBJ1-4,CASSLGQGTEKLFF,TGTGCCAGCAGCTTGGGACAGGGTACAGAAAAACTGTTTTTT
.,TRBV6-6,.,TRBJ2-7,CASSYSWTGTTYEQYF,TGTGCCAGCAGTTACTCCTGGACAGGGACTACCTACGAGCAGTACTTC
.,TRBV7-3,.,TRBJ2-3,CASSPQGGLTDTQYF,TGTGCCAGCAGCCCGCAAGGGGGACTCACAGATACGCAGTATTTT
.,TRBV5-4,.,TRBJ2-7,CASSFAPGPTYEQYF,TGTGCCAGCAGCTTTGCCCCAGGCCCAACCTACGAGCAGTACTTC
.,TRBV9,.,TRBJ2-2,CASSVGSRRSGELFF,TGTGCCAGCAGCGTAGGATCGCGGCGGTCCGGGGAGCTGTTTTTT
.,TRBV28,.,TRBJ2-7,CASRPTGMVDEQYF,TGTGCCAGCAGACCTACAGGGATGGTGGACGAGCAGTACTTC
.,TRBV9,.,TRBJ1-6,CASSVRQMNSPLHF,TGTGCCAGCAGCGTACGACAGATGAATTCACCCCTCCACTTT
.,TRBV7-3,TRBD1,TRBJ2-3,CASTAGGRTTDTQYF,TGTGCCAGCACCGCAGGGGGCAGGACCACAGATACGCAGTATTTT
.,TRBV2,.,TRBJ2-2,CASSLSGWSNTGELFF,TGTGCCAGCAGTTTAAGTGGGTGGTCGAACACCGGGGAGCTGTTTTTT
.,TRBV4-3,TRBD2,TRBJ2-4,CASSQALGTSGGLWDIQYF,TGCGCCAGCAGCCAAGCGCTCGGGACTAGCGGGGGCCTTTGGGACATTCAGTACTTC
.,TRBV9,.,TRBJ2-7,CASSVDPRGYEQYF,TGTGCCAGCAGCGTAGATCCTAGGGGCTACGAGCAGTACTTC
few,TRBV27,TRBD2,TRBJ2-5,CASRSGTSGAKTQYF,TGTGCCAGCAGATCCGGGACTAGCGGGGCGAAGACCCAGTACTTC
.,TRBV25-1,.,TRBJ1-3,CASSDDSRGDTIYF,TGTGCCAGCAGTGACGACAGCCGCGGGGACACCATATATTTT
.,TRBV28,TRBD1,TRBJ1-2,CASSLADRAPYGYTF,TGTGCCAGCAGTTTAGCGGACAGGGCACCCTATGGCTACACCTTC
.,TRBV5-6,.,TRBJ1-5,CASSLGQVNQPQHF,TGTGCCAGCAGCTTGGGGCAGGTCAATCAGCCCCAGCATTTT
.,TRBV4-1,TRBD1,TRBJ1-4,CASSQVLVRTGVTTNEKLFF,TGCGCCAGCAGCCAAGTGTTGGTTAGGACAGGGGTCACAACTAATGAAAAACTGTTTTTT
.,TRBV30,TRBD2,TRBJ2-3,CAWSRASGGGTDTQYF,TGTGCCTGGAGTAGGGCTAGCGGGGGGGGCACAGATACGCAGTATTTT
.,TRBV7-8,.,TRBJ2-3,CASSLMGPGTDTQYF,TGTGCCAGCAGCTTAATGGGACCTGGCACAGATACGCAGTATTTT
.,TRBV5-1,TRBD1,TRBJ2-5,CASSPTTGVQETQYF,TGCGCCAGCAGCCCAACGACAGGGGTCCAAGAGACCCAGTACTTC
.,TRBV18,TRBD1,TRBJ1-3,CASSPQQGNGNTIYF,TGTGCCAGCTCACCCCAACAGGGGAACGGAAACACCATATATTTT
.,TRBV5-1,.,TRBJ2-6,CASSLGGAGANVLTF,TGCGCCAGCAGCCTGGGGGGTGCTGGGGCCAACGTCCTGACTTTC
.,TRBV29-1,.,TRBJ2-7,CSVRLGDFNYEQYF,TGCAGCGTGCGCTTGGGGGACTTTAACTACGAGCAGTACTTC
.,TRBV5-6,.,TRBJ2-5,CASREVVVSGTQYF,TGTGCCAGCAGGGAAGTCGTCGTATCAGGGACCCAGTACTTC
.,TRBV2,.,TRBJ1-3,CASKDGLAYSGNTIYF,TGTGCCAGCAAGGACGGACTAGCCTACTCTGGAAACACCATATATTTT
.,TRBV5-8,TRBD1,TRBJ2-1,CASSWTGGNNEQFF,TGTGCCAGCAGCTGGACAGGGGGCAACAATGAGCAGTTCTTC
.,TRBV6-4,TRBD1,TRBJ2-2,CASSDRGLGTGELFF,TGTGCCAGCAGTGACAGGGGGCTCGGGACCGGGGAGCTGTTTTTT
.,TRBV11-2,.,TRBJ1-6,CASRRTDDNSPLHF,TGTGCCAGCAGGAGGACAGATGATAATTCACCCCTCCACTTT
.,TRBV6-1,TRBD1,TRBJ2-7,CASSEGARSEQYF,TGTGCCAGCAGCGAGGGGGCCCGCTCGGAGCAGTACTTC
few,TRBV19,TRBD1,TRBJ2-2,CASSKDRVGTGELFF,TGTGCCAGTAGCAAGGACAGGGTGGGGACTGGGGAGCTGTTTTTT
.,TRBV25-1,TRBD1,TRBJ1-1,CASGVTGGREAFF,TGTGCCAGCGGGGTAACAGGGGGGAGAGAAGCTTTCTTT
.,TRBV9,.,TRBJ2-7,CASGDIYGDEQYF,TGTGCCAGCGGCGACATTTACGGGGACGAGCAGTACTTC
.,TRBV15,.,TRBJ2-5,CATSRDLETQYF,TGTGCCACCAGCAGAGATCTGGAGACCCAGTACTTC
.,TRBV7-7,.,TRBJ2-3,CASSLHLGTDTQYF,TGTGCTAGCAGTTTACATCTGGGGACAGATACGCAGTATTTT
.,TRBV5-4,.,TRBJ1-5,CASSLGYGQPQHF,TGTGCCAGCAGCTTGGGGTACGGTCAGCCCCAGCATTTT
.,TRBV5-4,TRBD2,TRBJ2-5,CASSFPTSGGWETQYF,TGTGCCAGCAGCTTTCCAACTAGCGGGGGTTGGGAGACCCAGTACTTC
.,TRBV10-3,.,TRBJ2-7,CAISELQDSYEQYF,TGTGCCATCAGTGAGTTGCAGGATTCCTACGAGCAGTACTTC
.,TRBV7-8,.,TRBJ1-4,CASSRGGSEKLFF,TGTGCCAGCAGCCGCGGGGGATCCGAAAAACTGTTTTTT
.,TRBV7-2,TRBD1,TRBJ1-2,CASSLGGGQLYGYTF,TGTGCCAGCAGCTTAGGAGGGGGACAGCTCTATGGCTACACCTTC
.,TRBV5-5,.,TRBJ1-6,CASSLEGLKNSPLHF,TGTGCCAGCAGCTTAGAGGGGCTTAAAAATTCACCCCTCCACTTT
few,TRBV20-1,.,TRBJ1-4,CSGLNEKLFF,TGCAGCGGCCTTAATGAAAAACTGTTTTTT
.,TRBV5-6,TRBD1,TRBJ1-1,CASSARGPGTEAFF,TGTGCCAGCAGCGCCAGGGGGCCGGGGACTGAAGCTTTCTTT